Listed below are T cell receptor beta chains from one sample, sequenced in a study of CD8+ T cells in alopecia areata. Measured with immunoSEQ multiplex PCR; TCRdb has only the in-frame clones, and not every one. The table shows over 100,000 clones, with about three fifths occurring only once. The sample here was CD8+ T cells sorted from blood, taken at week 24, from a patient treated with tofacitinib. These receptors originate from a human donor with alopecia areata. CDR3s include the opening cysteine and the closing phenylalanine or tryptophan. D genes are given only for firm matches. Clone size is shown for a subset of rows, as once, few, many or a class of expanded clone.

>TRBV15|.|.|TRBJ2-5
TGTGCCACCAGAGAGGGGGAGACCCAGTACTTC
CATREGETQYF
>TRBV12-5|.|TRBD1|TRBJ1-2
TGTGCTAGTGGTTTGGATGGGACAGGAGATGGCTACACCTTC
CASGLDGTGDGYTF
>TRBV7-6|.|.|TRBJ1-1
TGTGCCAGCAGCCCCCTTGGGGAGAGGAACACTGAAGCTTTCTTT
CASSPLGERNTEAFF
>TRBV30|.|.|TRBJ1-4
TGTGCCTGGAGTGTCTCTAATGAAAAACTGTTTTTT
CAWSVSNEKLFF
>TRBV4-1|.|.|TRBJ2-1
TGCGCCAGCAGCCAAGATCGTGGTACTGAGCAGTTCTTC
CASSQDRGTEQFF
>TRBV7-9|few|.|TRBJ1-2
TGTGCCAGCAGCCCAGCCGTGCCCCACGAAAGTGGCTACACCTTC
CASSPAVPHESGYTF
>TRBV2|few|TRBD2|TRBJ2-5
TGTGCCAGCCTGGGAGGGCAAGAGACCCAGTACTTC
CASLGGQETQYF
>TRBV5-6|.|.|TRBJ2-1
TGTGCCAGCAGCTCGACCGGGACCCGCAGTGAGCAGTTCTTC
CASSSTGTRSEQFF
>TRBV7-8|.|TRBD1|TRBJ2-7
TGTGCCAGCAGCCCCGGGACAGGGGGCTATTACGAGCAGTACTTC
CASSPGTGGYYEQYF
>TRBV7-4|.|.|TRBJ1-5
TGTGCCAGCAGACCTATGACGGGCGTCCTGTTCCATCAGCCCCAGCATTTT
CASRPMTGVLFHQPQHF
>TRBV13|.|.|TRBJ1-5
TGTGCCAGCAGCTTAGGCCAACGGGGAACTCAGCCCCAGCATTTT
CASSLGQRGTQPQHF
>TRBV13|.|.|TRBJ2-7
TGTGCCAGCAGCCCGCGGTACAGGGTTGGGTACGAGCAGTACTTC
CASSPRYRVGYEQYF
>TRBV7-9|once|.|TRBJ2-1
TGTGCCAGCAGCTTAGCGCAGGGACAATACAATGAGCAGTTCTTC
CASSLAQGQYNEQFF
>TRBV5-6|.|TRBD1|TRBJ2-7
TGTGCCAGCAGCGGGGGACAGGGATTCTCCTACGAGCAGTACTTC
CASSGGQGFSYEQYF
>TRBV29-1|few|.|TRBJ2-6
TGCAGCCCGGATGGGGCCAACGTCCTGACTTTC
CSPDGANVLTF
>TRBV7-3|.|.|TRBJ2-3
TGTGCCAGCAGCCTTAGCACAGATACGCAGTATTTT
CASSLSTDTQYF
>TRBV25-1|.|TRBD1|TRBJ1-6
TGTGCCAGCCAGCCGACAGGGGGAGGTTCACCCCTCCACTTT
CASQPTGGGSPLHF
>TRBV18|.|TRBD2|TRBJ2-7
TGTGCCAGCTCAAGCGGGGGGGACTCCTACGAGCAGTACTTC
CASSSGGDSYEQYF
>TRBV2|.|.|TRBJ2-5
TGTGCCAGCAGCCGGGAACCGAATTTAGCCGAAGAGACCCAGTACTTC
CASSREPNLAEETQYF
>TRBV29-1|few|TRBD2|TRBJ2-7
TGCAGCGTTGCGGCCTCGGCGGGGGTAAGCCACGAGCAGTACTTC
CSVAASAGVSHEQYF
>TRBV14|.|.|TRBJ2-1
TGTGCCAGCAGCCACTACAATGAGCAGTTCTTC
CASSHYNEQFF
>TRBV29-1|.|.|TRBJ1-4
TGCAGCGTTGTGCAGGGCTCTTTAGAAAAACTGTTTTTT
CSVVQGSLEKLFF
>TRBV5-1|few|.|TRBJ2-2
TGCGCCAGCACCCACAGGGAATACACCGGGGAGCTGTTTTTT
CASTHREYTGELFF
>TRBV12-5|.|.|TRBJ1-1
TGTGCTAGTGGTTTGGAGTCATTCGTCTCTGAAGCTTTCTTT
CASGLESFVSEAFF
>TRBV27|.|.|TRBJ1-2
TGTGCCAGCAGTTTAAGGGGGGATCAGGGCTACACCTTC
CASSLRGDQGYTF
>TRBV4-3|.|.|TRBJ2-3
TGCGCCAGCAGCCAAGATCAAGGGGCAGCGAACACGCAGTATTTT
CASSQDQGAANTQYF
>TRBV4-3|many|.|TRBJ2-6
TGCGCCAGCAGCCAAGAGATGGACGTTTCTGGGGCCAACGTCCTGACTTTC
CASSQEMDVSGANVLTF
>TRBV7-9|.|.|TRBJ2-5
TGTGCCAGCAGCTCTGCAGGGGTCTCAGAGACCCAGTACTTC
CASSSAGVSETQYF
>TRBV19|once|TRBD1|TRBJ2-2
TGTGCCAGTAGTTTGGACAGGGGGTACGTCGGGGAGCTGTTTTTT
CASSLDRGYVGELFF
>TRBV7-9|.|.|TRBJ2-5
TGTGCCAGCAGCCCTAGGGGCCTACAAGAGACCCAGTACTTC
CASSPRGLQETQYF
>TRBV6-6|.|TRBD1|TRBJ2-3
TGTGCCAGCGGGGGACAGGGTCTTACAGATACGCAGTATTTT
CASGGQGLTDTQYF
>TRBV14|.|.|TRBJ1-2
TGTGCCAGCAGCCAACATGTCGTCGTGCACACAGGGACGGAAGGCTACACCTTC
CASSQHVVVHTGTEGYTF
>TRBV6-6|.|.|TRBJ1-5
TGTGCCAGCAGTTACTCAGGAGGGGAATATCAGCCCCAGCATTTT
CASSYSGGEYQPQHF
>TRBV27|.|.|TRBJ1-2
TGTGCCAGCAGTTTATCGGGGAGTGGCTATGGCTACACCTTC
CASSLSGSGYGYTF
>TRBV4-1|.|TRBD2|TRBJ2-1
TGCGCCAGCAGCCCCCTGGGTAGCGGGGGAGGTGAGCAGTTCTTC
CASSPLGSGGGEQFF
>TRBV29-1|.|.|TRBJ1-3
TGCAGCGTCTTGACAGAGGGAATTTCTGGAAACACCATATATTTT
CSVLTEGISGNTIYF
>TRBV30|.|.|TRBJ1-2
TGTGCCTGGATTCAGGGCCAATATGGCTACACCTTC
CAWIQGQYGYTF
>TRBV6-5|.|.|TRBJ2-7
TGTGCCAGCAGTTACTCGAGGTCCCACGAGCAGTACTTC
CASSYSRSHEQYF
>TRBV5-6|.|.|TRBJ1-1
TGTGCCAGCAGCTTAGTTCGAGTGAACACTGAAGCTTTCTTT
CASSLVRVNTEAFF
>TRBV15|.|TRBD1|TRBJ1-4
TGTGCCACCAGCAGAGACGGTTCAGGGGGCGCAGAAAAACTGTTTTTT
CATSRDGSGGAEKLFF
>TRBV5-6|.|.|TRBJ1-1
TGTGCCAGCAGCTTGCAGGACACTGAAGCTTTCTTT
CASSLQDTEAFF
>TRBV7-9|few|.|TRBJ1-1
TGTGCCAGCAGCTTAGTTCGGGGGGAGACTGAAGCTTTCTTT
CASSLVRGETEAFF
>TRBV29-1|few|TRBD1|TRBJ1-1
TGCAGCGTTGAGGGGACAGAGGGCACTGAAGCTTTCTTT
CSVEGTEGTEAFF
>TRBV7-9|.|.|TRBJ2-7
TGTGCCAGCAGCTCCCGGGGCGGGGCCTACGAGCAGTACTTC
CASSSRGGAYEQYF
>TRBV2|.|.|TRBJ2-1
TGTGCCACTTCCGGGACCGGGCCGTTCTTC
CATSGTGPFF
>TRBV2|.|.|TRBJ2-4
TGTGCCAGCCTTGGGGAATCAAACATTCAGTACTTC
CASLGESNIQYF
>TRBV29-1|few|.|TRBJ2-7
TGCAGCGTACTTGAAATCTCACAGGGAGGATACGAGCAGTACTTC
CSVLEISQGGYEQYF